This T cell receptor (beta chain) was captured by sequencing in a study of T-cell reconstitution after alpha-beta-depleted transplantation in children. This clonotype was recorded at least ten times. A read error may account for a junction end that differs from germline. Germline assignment: CDR1 MDHEN and CDR2 SYDVKM. This CDR3 spans 17 amino acids. Construction of the TCRbeta library involved unique molecular identifiers. TCRdb recomputed calls from the PCR reads with MiXCR, one row per CDR3 protein. Among about 290,000 distinct CDR3 sequences listed, 9.5% to 13% were seen once. This chain connects TRBV28 to TRBJ2-3, with TRBD2 matching over 13 bases. The sequence derives from a boy under two years old with acute myeloid leukemia, due to receive a stem cell transplant. Sequenced material: PBMCs, taken before TCRalphabeta/CD19-depleted stem cell transplant. CDR3: CASSSLWTSGSTDTHYF. In DNA form, the CDR3 reads TGTGCCAGCAGTTCCCTATGGACTAGCGGGAGCACAGATACGCATTATTTT.